The clone carrying this T cell receptor beta chain was recorded many times. As yet, its antigen is unknown. The sample originates from a study of Graves' ophthalmopathy and Graves' hyperthyroidism. The CDR3 consists of 13 residues. V gave up 2 bases and J gave up 7 bases; unmatched junction bases: 0. Germline V gene data show CDR1 as ENHRY and CDR2 as SYGVKD. RNA transcripts were the source from which TCR beta CDR3 regions were amplified. HTBI primers were used in a first-round RT-PCR, which preceded a second-round multiplex PCR. TCRdb fed the multiplex PCR reads into MiXCR, producing one record per CDR3 protein. The sample gives over a million distinct CDR3 sequences, 35% to 40% of which show up once; 11% is in the top ten. Study-wide findings and caveats: Appearing in blood as well were most expanded thyroid clonotypes above 0.001 frequency.

The chain has TRBV10-3 and TRBJ2-7, with 12 bases lining up with TRBD2. This clonotype originated in an adult man with Graves' hyperthyroidism. The source material was peripheral blood or thyroid tissue (not recorded which). Here the CDR3 DNA reads TGTGCCATCAGTGAGGGACTAGCGGGAGAGCAGTACTTC. Its protein product is CAISEGLAGEQYF.